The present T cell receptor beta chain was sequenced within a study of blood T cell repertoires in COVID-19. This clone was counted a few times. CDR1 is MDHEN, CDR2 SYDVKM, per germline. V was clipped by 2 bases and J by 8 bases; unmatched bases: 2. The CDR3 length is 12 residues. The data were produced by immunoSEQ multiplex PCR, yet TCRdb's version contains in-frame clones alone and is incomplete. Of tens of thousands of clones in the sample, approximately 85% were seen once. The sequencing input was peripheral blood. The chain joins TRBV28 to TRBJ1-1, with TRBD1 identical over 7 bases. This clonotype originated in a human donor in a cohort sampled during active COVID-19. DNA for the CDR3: TGTGCCAGCAGTTTAAAACAGGGGGAAGCTTTCTTT. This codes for CASSLKQGEAFF.